This section outlines one TCR beta chain sequence together with its context. Its antigen remains undetermined. No much larger clonotype is one base removed from it; base qualities were not supplied. The protocol used for the library was the immunoSEQ multiplex PCR assay. The multiplex PCR relied on a mix of 60 forward primers for TCR Vbeta segments and 13 reverse primers for TCR Jbeta segments. The CDR3 region of rearranged TCR beta genes was amplified from genomic DNA by a multiplex PCR assay. Amplified TCR beta libraries were sequenced as 87-base-pair reads on the Illumina HiSeq System. The paper's data handling went like this. A later analysis tallied tens of millions of unique TCR beta chains across the 666 repertoires, and about 12 million of those chains were shared by two or more donors. To remove PCR and sequencing errors, raw reads were error-corrected and collapsed into unique sequences using a nearest-neighbor algorithm that merged closely related sequences. V, D and J gene segments were assigned by aligning CDR3 sequences to IMGT reference sequences. For a sequence to be retained, at least a six-nucleotide match to both a V gene segment and a J gene segment was required. Rearrangements were classified as productive when the CDR3 lacked stop codons and remained in frame with V and J, and all other rearrangements were classified as non-productive. CDR3 was defined by IMGT convention, running from the second conserved V-encoded cysteine to the conserved J-encoded phenylalanine. The earlier analysis of 587 of the donors excluded sequences that lacked an unambiguous match to a single V gene segment. In an earlier analysis of about 590 of the donors, a V segment was called functional when productive rearrangements were above 56.7%, and segregating when the standard deviation between donors exceeded 5%. A statistical classification framework was developed to diagnose cytomegalovirus status using the catalog of TCR beta chain sequences. V and J gene assignment, in a later analysis, came from comparing TCR nucleotide sequences with IMGT/GENE-DB human TR gene sequences. The TCRdist pipeline was used in a later analysis to assign CDR3 sequences and most-parsimonious VDJ recombination scenarios. A later analysis defined each TCR beta chain by its CDR3 amino acid sequence plus V-gene family, and excluded reads lacking a unique V-gene family. In a later analysis, approximately 640 highly shared, low-generation-probability nucleotide sequences were removed to address suspected cross-contamination and a sequencing artifact. In a later analysis, a clonal expansion index for each public chain was calculated from normalized within-repertoire ranks of inferred template counts. In a later analysis, generation probabilities were computed with a VDJ recombination model fitted to out-of-frame rearrangements, and the resulting probabilities were checked against IGoR. In a later analysis, TCR-TCR, TCR-HLA and TCR-CMV co-occurrence was scored with hypergeometric tests, and a repertoire-size bias correction was applied to TCR pairs. False discovery rates were estimated in a later analysis by permuting HLA or CMV assignments 20 times. A later analysis grouped co-occurring TCRs with DBSCAN, adding TCRdist sequence similarity when clustering within HLA-allele-positive subsets. For co-occurrence clustering, repertoires with fewer than 30,000 or more than 120,000 public chains were excluded, along with four to six repertoires with anomalous nucleotide sharing. TCRdb stores this immuneACCESS table with in-frame sequences only. Part of the clones is absent; in the studies checked, under half of the shortfall reflects unresolved V genes, and no reason is known for the rest. V and J calls and clone size follow that table, whereas D and trimming were derived from the DNA. The sample table shows 150,000 to 200,000 clones, and 80% to 85% are seen once. The ten biggest clones cover 0.7% to 0.95% of the sample.

CDR1 and CDR2 (SGHRS, YFSETQ) derive from the germline V gene. V and J lose 1 base and 4 bases, and a span of 8 bases separates them. From the cysteine through the phenylalanine, the CDR3 covers 13 amino acids. The read is trimmed to its CDR3 DNA, 39 bases read in frame from base 1. The cohort consisted of 600 to 700 healthy bone marrow donors. All cohort members were sampled while nominally healthy, although unrecorded immune exposures were likely present. The donor was CMV seronegative and belonged to the group of 350 or so seronegative cohort members. Each donor provided a peripheral blood sample, and peripheral blood mononuclear cells were used for TCR beta sequencing. Genomic DNA extraction from the blood cell samples was performed with the Qiagen DNeasy Blood Extraction Kit. The source of the sample is a study of cytomegalovirus exposure and HLA in healthy donors (TCRdb year 2017). With regard to the full study: According to an earlier analysis of a few hundred of the donors, about 179 million T cells yielded 120 million or so unique TCR beta sequences and around 280 Gb of sequence data. A few DR-DQ haplotypes were treated as single units for association and clustering because of strong linkage in the cohort. To predict cytomegalovirus infection status, the study brought together high-throughput TCR immunosequencing, statistical association of individual TCRs with disease status, and machine learning. To study patterns of TCR occurrence, a later analysis re-analyzed previously published TCR beta repertoires from 500 to 850 donors and added high-resolution HLA genotyping. Besides the first cohort of roughly 700 subjects, a separate validation cohort made up of 120 different subjects was used. Every discovery cohort repertoire had been produced on one sequencing platform. The genetic ancestry cluster associated with self-reported Caucasian donors included over 65% of the 300 to 450 genotyped donors. Among some 400 genotyped donors of the cohort, an average of about 220,000 unique TCR beta nucleotide sequences was sequenced per donor, of which about 19% were non-productive. Donor age, sex, ethnicity and CMV serostatus were compiled together with the repertoire data. HLA typing covered class I and class II loci at four-digit resolution. In an earlier analysis of several hundred of the donors, high-throughput TCR beta sequencing was used to judge whether each TCR beta V gene segment behaved as functional or pseudogenic. Typing coverage differed by locus: A, B, C, DRB1 and DQB1 were typed in roughly 629-630 donors, DQA1 in 522, DPA1 in roughly 590, and DPB1 in approximately 450. The study used immunosequencing to profile the T cell repertoires of 666 subjects and linked those repertoires to cytomegalovirus serostatus. Rather than drawing on any new phenotypic data, the later analysis identified candidate immune exposures from TCR beta sequences and the way those sequences occurred across donors. The study aimed to test whether cataloging public T cell receptors could reveal signatures of past pathogen exposure. A later genetic analysis used genome-wide SNP genotypes for about 65% of the roughly 700 donors, treating that subset as a discovery cohort. An early release that covered roughly 600 HLA-typed donors contained about 300 gigabases of sequencing data and roughly 84 million unique TCR sequences.

What the work shows at the level of the full study, not this receptor alone: Roughly uniform sequencing depth across donors was assumed in presence/absence analyses, although this assumption may not hold. Because HLA typing was unavailable for some donors at each locus, only the typed subset was used in association tests. In an earlier analysis of about 600 of the donors, most TCR beta V segments appeared in productive rearrangements about 90% or about 30% of the time, broadly matching IMGT annotations. A later analysis found that HLA-associated TCR beta chains were more clonally expanded and had lower generation probabilities than equally common non-associated chains. Cytomegalovirus status was reported to be diagnosed by the classifier with high specificity and sensitivity in both the original and validation cohorts. In the study, 164 TCR beta chains were listed as associated with cytomegalovirus. The 87-base-pair reads could not distinguish some IMGT-functional V segments, including TRBV6-2 and TRBV6-3, so those segments were excluded. Most TCR sequences were observed very rarely across donors, whereas some public TCRs were present in many individuals. When HLA alleles, especially DR and DQ, strongly co-occurred, TCR associations were difficult to assign to individual alleles. In a later analysis, most CMV-associated TCR beta chains were found to appear HLA-restricted, with HLA associations seemingly driven largely by CMV exposure. V-gene and J-gene trimming of TCR beta chains was associated with a missense DCLRE1C variant in a later genetic analysis, and the association was replicated in an independent cohort. A further reported finding was that TCR beta sequences accurately predicted the HLA-A and HLA-B alleles for most subjects in the first cohort. CMV serostatus was the only immune exposure information available for the cohort. In a later analysis, around 17,000 TCR beta sequences were associated with specific HLA alleles at a false discovery rate of 0.05. A cluster of highly shared sequence variants was judged likely to be a technical artifact of the sequencing pipeline. According to a later analysis, TCR association rates differed among HLA loci, with DRB1 alleles showing the most associated TCRs and HLA-C alleles showing the fewest. Approximately 16 rarely observed V segments, including chromosome 9 orphons, were excluded from the earlier analysis of about 500 of the donors because counts were too low. In a later analysis, several top co-occurrence clusters were reported to appear linked to parvovirus B19, influenza, CMV and Epstein-Barr virus. Three of the identified cytomegalovirus-associated TCR beta chains were confirmed in vitro to be specific for cytomegalovirus antigens. It was suggested by the authors that the approach could potentially be generalized to other disease states and immunological phenotypes. Correlated functional status among segregating V segments might reflect linkage disequilibrium, but an unknown experimental factor could not be ruled out. A later genetic analysis reported fewer N-insertions in productive TCRs among donors in an Asian-associated ancestry cluster than the roughly 700-donor mean. Only TCR beta chains were sequenced in this cohort, and the absence of alpha or paired-chain data limited detectable features.

The rearrangement combines TRBV5-1 with TRBJ2-5, with no confident D gene call. This TCR was sampled from a young woman in good health and CMV-seronegative. The sequencing sample was made of PBMCs. The CDR3 sequence is CASSLFSAETQYF. The DNA is TGCGCCAGCAGCTTGTTCAGCGCAGAGACCCAGTACTTC.